A selection of T cell receptor beta chains follows, all from one sample in a study of T cell responses to AZD1222 COVID-19 vaccine. Repertoires were generated with immunoSEQ multiplex PCR, while TCRdb's copy carries only in-frame clones and drops some. The repertoire holds approximately 170,000 clones, with approximately 92% as singletons. Sequences were derived from peripheral blood, sampled on day 0 of AZD1222 vaccination. Every receptor here comes from an adult in good health. Each CDR3 is given without its conserved first and last residue.

J gene,CDR3 length,V gene,CDR3 protein
TRBJ2-2,11,TRBV14,ASSQVRTGELF
TRBJ2-3,13,TRBV5-1,ASSPLSSGADTQY
TRBJ1-5,17,TRBV28,ASSLGGQGSAGGNQPQH
TRBJ1-2,12,TRBV24-1,ATSDLPLDCGYT
TRBJ1-1,10,TRBV7-9,ASSAGFVEAF
TRBJ2-5,12,TRBV27,ASSLRTGLETQY
TRBJ1-2,13,TRBV3-1/TRBV3-2,ASSQDLGAGEGYT
TRBJ2-7,14,TRBV7-8,ASSLGWGSSSYEQY
TRBJ1-6,13,TRBV5-6,ASSLRGVGNSPLH
TRBJ1-2,12,TRBV5-1,ASSDPKGVYGYT
TRBJ1-2,9,TRBV20-1,SAPIGYGYT
TRBJ1-2,14,TRBV7-9,ASSNHPAGTVFGYT
TRBJ2-7,12,TRBV7-2,ASTLAGISYEQY
TRBJ1-1,11,TRBV7-9,ASAGTGATEAF
TRBJ2-7,13,TRBV7-2,ASSRNSRGTYEQY
TRBJ1-6,10,TRBV28,ASSFEQYTLH
TRBJ2-1,14,TRBV29-1,SVGQASGGINNEQF
TRBJ2-5,13,TRBV3-1/TRBV3-2,ASSQFLAGGETQY
TRBJ1-1,12,TRBV6-6,ASSIPGGDTEAF
TRBJ2-3,13,TRBV2,ASSDATGRMDTQY
TRBJ1-1,13,TRBV4-1,ASSHSRDPNTEAF
TRBJ2-2,15,TRBV9,ASSPSLPQGNTGELF
TRBJ1-5,14,TRBV5-6,ASSWGTGDNNQPQH
TRBJ1-1,11,TRBV2,ASRFSENTEAF
TRBJ2-6,11,TRBV6-6,ASSYLGANVLT
TRBJ2-7,13,TRBV7-2,ASSNSGGASYEQY
TRBJ2-2,13,TRBV3-1/TRBV3-2,ASSQEQLYTGELF
TRBJ2-3,14,TRBV7-7,ASSLASGGAPDTQY
TRBJ2-5,12,TRBV30,AWRRDRVQETQY
TRBJ1-2,13,TRBV15,ATSATLGGPYGYT
TRBJ2-5,13,TRBV9,ASSVGGGADETQY
TRBJ2-1,15,TRBV10-1,ASSKSPKVYSYNEQF
TRBJ2-7,12,TRBV9,ASSAGGRSYEQY
TRBJ2-3,13,TRBV15,ATSRRQGIADTQY
TRBJ1-2,12,TRBV4-3,ASSQELGRVGYT
TRBJ1-4,13,TRBV9,ASSVQGRGNEKLF
TRBJ1-2,13,TRBV3-1/TRBV3-2,ASSQDPAGWDGYT
TRBJ1-4,13,TRBV18,ASSKAQGESGKLF
TRBJ2-1,13,TRBV3-1/TRBV3-2,ASSQGVGTLGEQF
TRBJ2-7,12,TRBV25-1,ASSKGGGLGEQY
TRBJ1-6,13,TRBV19,ATGGKRSYNSPLH
TRBJ1-6,14,TRBV6-5,ASSYSGTSPDSPLH
TRBJ1-4,12,TRBV5-1,ASSLGVANEKLF
TRBJ2-5,10,TRBV29-1,SYYRGEETQY
TRBJ1-1,13,TRBV5-1,ASSFTGPRNTEAF
TRBJ1-6,10,TRBV7-8,ASSLGGGPLH
TRBJ1-3,13,TRBV16,ASSQSLPSGNTIY
TRBJ2-6,14,TRBV5-4,ASSLGGVAGANVLT
TRBJ2-7,13,TRBV29-1,SGTSWQGGSYEQY
TRBJ2-1,14,TRBV6-6,ASSRTTTGPYNEQF
TRBJ1-5,13,TRBV18,ASSLTTGEWQPQH
TRBJ2-1,14,TRBV2,ASKHRLAGGRVEQF
TRBJ2-3,11,TRBV30,ACTGVNTDTQY
TRBJ2-1,10,TRBV7-2,ASSWRGSEQF
TRBJ1-5,13,TRBV6-5,ASSPPTESNQPQH